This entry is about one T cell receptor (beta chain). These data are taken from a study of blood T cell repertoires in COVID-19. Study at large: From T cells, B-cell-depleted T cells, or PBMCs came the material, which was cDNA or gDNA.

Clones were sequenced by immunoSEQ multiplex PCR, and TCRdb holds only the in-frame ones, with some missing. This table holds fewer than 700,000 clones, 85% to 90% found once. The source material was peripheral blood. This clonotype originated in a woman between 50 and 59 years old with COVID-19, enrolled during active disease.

The CDR3 DNA reads TGTGCCAGCAGTTTTGGGGGGTCTTATAGCAATCAGCCCCAGCATTTT. It specifies CASSFGGSYSNQPQHF. The genes are TRBV27 and TRBJ1-5; possible D gene TRBD1, 5 bases. V was clipped by 3 bases and J by 0 bases, with 12 bases between them. CDR1 and CDR2 from the germline V gene are MNHEY and SMNVEV (reference sequence). This CDR3 has 16 amino acids.